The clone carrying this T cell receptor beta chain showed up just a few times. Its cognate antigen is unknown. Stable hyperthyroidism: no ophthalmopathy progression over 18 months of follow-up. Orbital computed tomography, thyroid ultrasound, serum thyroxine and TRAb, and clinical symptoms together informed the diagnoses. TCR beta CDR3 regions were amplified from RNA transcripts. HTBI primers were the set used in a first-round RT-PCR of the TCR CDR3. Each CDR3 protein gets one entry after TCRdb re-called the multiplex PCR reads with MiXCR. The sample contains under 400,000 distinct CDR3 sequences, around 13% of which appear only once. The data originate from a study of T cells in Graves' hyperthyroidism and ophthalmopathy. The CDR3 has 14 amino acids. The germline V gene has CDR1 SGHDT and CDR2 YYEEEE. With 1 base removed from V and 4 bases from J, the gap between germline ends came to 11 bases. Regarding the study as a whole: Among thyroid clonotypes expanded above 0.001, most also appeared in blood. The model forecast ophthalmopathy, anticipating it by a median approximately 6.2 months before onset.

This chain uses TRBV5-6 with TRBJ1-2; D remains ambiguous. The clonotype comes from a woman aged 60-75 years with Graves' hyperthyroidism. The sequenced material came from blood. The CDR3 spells CASSLPDKVYGYTF. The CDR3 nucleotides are TGTGCCAGCAGCTTGCCAGATAAGGTCTATGGCTACACCTTC.